Listed below are T cell receptor beta chains from one sample, sequenced in a study of control samples from healthy donors and cancer patients. Measured with immunoSEQ multiplex PCR; TCRdb has only the in-frame clones, and not every one. The data show a few hundred thousand clones, more than 80% seen once. Material for sequencing was PBMCs. Receptors were obtained from a man aged 35 to 55 with head and neck cancer. Both conserved end residues are part of each CDR3. A D gene is named only where the DNA matches it firmly. Only part of the rows carry a size: once, few, many, or a class if the clone is expanded.

>TRBV27|NA|TRBJ1-1|NA
CASTQGMNTEAFF
TGTGCCAGCACCCAGGGAATGAACACTGAAGCTTTCTTT
>TRBV7-2|NA|TRBJ1-1|few
CASSNQGTTNTEAFF
TGTGCCAGCAGCAATCAGGGTACTACGAACACTGAAGCTTTCTTT
>TRBV5-4|TRBD1|TRBJ1-4|NA
CASSSKRTGGSEKLFF
TGTGCCAGCAGCTCAAAAAGGACAGGCGGGAGTGAAAAACTGTTTTTT
>TRBV7-9|NA|TRBJ1-1|NA
CASRYDGDTEAFF
TGTGCCAGCAGGTATGACGGGGACACTGAAGCTTTCTTT
>TRBV18|NA|TRBJ2-6|NA
CASSPQGVAGANVLTF
TGTGCCAGCTCACCACAGGGGGTCGCTGGGGCCAACGTCCTGACTTTC
>TRBV18|NA|TRBJ2-7|NA
CASSPLQGEATYEQYF
TGTGCCAGCTCACCCCTCCAGGGGGAGGCTACCTACGAGCAGTACTTC
>TRBV5-5|TRBD2|TRBJ2-3|NA
CASSSRWVAGLADTQYF
TGTGCCAGCAGCTCCCGGTGGGTAGCGGGGTTAGCAGATACGCAGTATTTT
>TRBV19|NA|TRBJ2-4|NA
CASSMRQVAKNIQYF
TGTGCCAGTAGTATGAGACAGGTAGCCAAAAACATTCAGTACTTC
>TRBV6-5|NA|TRBJ2-1|NA
CASSPKFSVSDEQFF
TGTGCCAGCAGCCCCAAGTTTAGTGTTAGCGATGAGCAGTTCTTC
>TRBV5-1|NA|TRBJ2-5|NA
CASSLTRETQYF
TGCGCCAGCAGCTTAACCCGGGAGACCCAGTACTTC
>TRBV11-2|NA|TRBJ2-5|NA
CASSLDLARQAPSQYF
TGTGCCAGCAGCTTAGATCTAGCCCGACAAGCCCCCTCCCAGTACTTC
>TRBV7-2|NA|TRBJ2-1|NA
CASSLGRGRYNEQFF
TGTGCCAGCAGCTTAGGGCGGGGGCGGTACAATGAGCAGTTCTTC